The 27 T cell receptor beta chains reported below all come from one sample, sequenced in a study of blood T cell repertoires in COVID-19. Assay used: immunoSEQ multiplex PCR; TCRdb lists only in-frame clones, some missing. The sample shows hundreds of thousands of clones, more than 70% of them seen only once. The material sequenced was PBMCs or T cells enriched from blood (not recorded which). These receptors all come from a woman between 40 and 50 years old with acute COVID-19.

This sequence joins TRBV19 and TRBJ2-7; perhaps TRBD1 as D (5 bases). CDR3 length: 14 amino acids. V dropped 7 bases and J dropped 0 bases, with 13 bases sitting between them. Germline CDR1 reads LNHDA; CDR2 reads SQIVND (reference sequence). The CDR3 loop reads CASKGPDLSYEQYV. In nucleotides, the CDR3 is TGTGCCAGTAAGGGGCCAGATCTCTCCTACGAGCAGTACGTC.

The DNA for the CDR3 is TGTGCCTGGTCAGGGGGACCTAATGAAAAACTGTTTTTT. This encodes CAWSGGPNEKLFF. The chain employs TRBV30 and TRBJ1-4; TRBD1 aligns across 7 bases. V shed 5 bases and J 3 bases; nucleotides not matched to a gene: 3. The CDR3 length is 13 residues. Germline loops: CDR1 GTSNPN, CDR2 SVGIG (reference sequence).

The chain joins TRBV7-2 to TRBJ2-1, with 7 bases that match TRBD1. CDR3 length: 13 amino acids. Germline CDR1 SGHTA, CDR2 FQGNSA. The J segment lost 8 bases and the V segment lost 5 bases, leaving 6 bases of the junction unmatched. CDR3 coding DNA: TGTGCCAGCAGCCCATGGGACAGCCATGAGCAGTTCTTC. This gives the protein CASSPWDSHEQFF.

This clone is a singleton in its sample. The chain is built from TRBV28 and TRBJ1-2; 7 bases agree with TRBD1. Germline V CDR1 and CDR2: MDHEN, SYDVKM. This CDR3 is built from 15 residues. Trimming at V came to 8 bases and at J to 1 base, leaving 10 bases not matched to a gene. CDR3 bases: TGTGCCAGCCAGCAAAGACAGGGAGTTAACTATGGCTACACCTTC. Translated: CASQQRQGVNYGYTF.

The chain has TRBV7-9 and TRBJ1-1; the D is unclear. V lost 5 bases, J lost 0 bases, and 13 bases lay in between. The length of the CDR3 is 15 residues. The V gene's germline CDR1 is SEHNR and CDR2 FQNEAQ (reference sequence). In DNA, the CDR3 is TGTGCCAGCAGCCGGGGAGCAGGAGTGAACACTGAAGCTTTCTTT. It codes for CASSRGAGVNTEAFF.

The V call is TRBV9, the J call TRBJ2-2, with TRBD2 matching 13 bases. Unmatched junction bases numbered 5, after V lost 2 bases and J lost 1 base. The CDR3 runs to 18 residues. From germline, CDR1 is SGDLS and CDR2 YYNGEE. CDR3 DNA: TGTGCCAGCAGCGTCGGACTAGCGGGAGATTGGAACACCGGGGAGCTGTTTTTT. Residues: CASSVGLAGDWNTGELFF.

This clone was seen a handful of times. The chain recombines TRBV24-1 with TRBJ2-1, with 14 bases that match TRBD2. V lost 0 bases, J lost 4 bases, and 7 bases stayed unmatched. Looked up from germline, CDR1 is KGHDR and CDR2 is SFDVKD. The CDR3 has 19 residues. This CDR3 reads CATSDLSSGLAGAYNEQFF. The CDR3 DNA reads TGTGCCACCAGTGATTTGTCGTCGGGACTAGCGGGAGCATACAATGAGCAGTTCTTC.

The chain combines TRBV2 with TRBJ1-5; the D gene is possibly TRBD1 (5 bases). CDR1 is SNHLY, CDR2 FYNNEI, per germline. The CDR3 has 13 amino acids. Trimming took 8 bases from V and 3 from J, leaving 11 bases between them. The CDR3 loop is CASSGGVNQPQHF. As DNA, the CDR3 is TGTGCCAGCTCTGGAGGGGTCAATCAGCCCCAGCATTTT.

This clone was seen a single time. The chain combines TRBV7-9 with TRBJ2-5, with 10 bases lining up with TRBD2. The CDR3 sequence is 16 residues long. V was pared by 2 bases and J by 6 bases, with 9 bases of the junction left unmatched. Germline lookup yields CDR1 SEHNR and CDR2 FQNEAQ (reference sequence). The DNA for the CDR3 is TGTGCCAGCAGCTTATCGGCTAGCGGGAGTAGAAAGACCCAGTACTTC. This encodes CASSLSASGSRKTQYF.

This clone was counted only a few times. In nucleotides, the CDR3 is TGTGCCAGCAGCGAGGGTGGGAGGGGGACCCAGTACTTC. Its translation is CASSEGGRGTQYF. The chain joins TRBV7-2 to TRBJ2-5; 7 nucleotides line up with TRBD2. V trimming: 5 bases; J trimming: 7 bases; junction bases outside the gene matches: 7. This CDR3 is built from 13 residues. Germline CDR1 reads SGHTA; CDR2 reads FQGNSA.

The V gene is TRBV30, the J gene TRBJ2-1; no clear D gene. The CDR3 contains 15 residues. Germline V lookup: CDR1 GTSNPN, CDR2 SVGIG (reference sequence). V was cut by 0 bases and J by 0 bases, with 9 bases left in between. The CDR3 here is CAWSVGVTSYNEQFF. The CDR3 nucleotides read TGTGCCTGGAGTGTTGGAGTGACCTCCTACAATGAGCAGTTCTTC.

The V call is TRBV10-3, the J call TRBJ2-1; 7 bases are a match to TRBD1. Germline V gene sequence: CDR1 ENHRY, CDR2 SYGVKD. With V trimmed by 2 bases and J by 9 bases, 4 bases remained unmatched. The CDR3 is 13 residues long. CDR3 in DNA: TGTGCCATCAGTGAGGGGCAGGGGGTTGAGCAGTTCTTC. Protein sequence: CAISEGQGVEQFF.

The genes are TRBV9 and TRBJ2-3; 9 bases match TRBD1. CDR3 size: 15 residues. The germline gives CDR1 SGDLS, CDR2 YYNGEE. Unmatched junction bases numbered 5, after V lost 2 bases and J lost 4 bases. The DNA for the CDR3 is TGTGCCAGCAGCGTTGGACAGGGGTGGTCAGATACGCAGTATTTT. Encoded protein: CASSVGQGWSDTQYF. The whole variable domain, remainder taken from reference TRBV9 and TRBJ2-3, is DSGVTQTPKHLITATGQRVTLRCSPRSGDLSVYWYQQSLDQGLQFLIQYYNGEERAKGNILERFSAQQFPDLHSELNLSSLELGDSALYFCASSVGQGWSDTQYFGPGTRLTVL.

The chain joins TRBV27 to TRBJ2-1; TRBD1 matches 7 bases. V was pared by 10 bases and J by 0 bases, with 12 bases of the junction left unmatched. The CDR3 is 16 residues long. CDR1 and CDR2 (germline): MNHEY, SMNVEV (reference sequence). The CDR3 nucleotides are TGTGCCAACCGCCGGGACAGCGACTCCTCCTACAATGAGCAGTTCTTC. Translating it yields CANRRDSDSSYNEQFF.

The chain uses TRBV5-6 and TRBJ2-7, with 7 bases matching TRBD1. The CDR3 contains 13 residues. Germline CDR1 reads SGHDT; CDR2 reads YYEEEE. Trimming removed 4 bases from V and 4 bases from J; junction bases left unmatched: 5. CDR3 protein: CASSLGQIYEQYV. Written as DNA, the CDR3 is TGTGCCAGCAGCCTGGGACAGATTTACGAGCAGTACGTC.

This chain connects TRBV28 to TRBJ1-2; D not resolved. The CDR3 consists of 11 residues. Germline V CDR1 and CDR2: MDHEN, SYDVKM. The V and J ends lost 4 bases and 4 bases respectively, with 4 bases between them. CDR3 residues: CASSSGYGYTF. CDR3 DNA sequence: TGTGCCAGCAGTTCAGGCTATGGCTACACCTTC.

The V call is TRBV28, the J call TRBJ1-2; D ambiguous. V lost 4 bases and J 4 bases, leaving 19 bases between the germline ends. Germline assignment: CDR1 MDHEN and CDR2 SYDVKM. The CDR3 runs 16 residues. CDR3 sequence (DNA): TGTGCCAGCAGTTCCTCAATAACAGAGTTCGGCTATGGCTACACCTTC. Translated: CASSSSITEFGYGYTF.

This chain links TRBV7-9 with TRBJ2-3; a possible D gene is TRBD1 (5 bases). Germline V gives CDR1 SEHNR, CDR2 FQNEAQ (reference sequence). Trimming took off 5 bases at V and 0 bases at J, with 12 bases between the two ends. The CDR3 is made up of 15 amino acids. CDR3 residues: CASSPWTRSTDTQYF. CDR3 in DNA: TGTGCCAGCAGCCCTTGGACACGAAGCACAGATACGCAGTATTTT.

The chain couples TRBV29-1 to TRBJ1-1, with 10 nucleotides matching TRBD1. The CDR3 totals 13 residues. Germline lookup yields CDR1 SQVTM and CDR2 ANQGSEA. V lost 6 bases to trimming and J lost 12 bases; unmatched junction nucleotides: 13. The CDR3 sequence: CSVARGQGRAPFF. As DNA, the CDR3 is TGCAGCGTGGCACGGGGACAGGGGCGCGCCCCTTTCTTT. Full variable domain (outside the CDR3, taken from reference TRBV29-1 and TRBJ1-1): SAVISQKPSRDICQRGTSLTIQCQVDSQVTMMFWYRQQPGQSLTLIATANQGSEATYESGFVIDKFPISRPNLTFSTLTVSNMSPEDSSIYLCSVARGQGRAPFFGQGTRLTVV.

This clone was seen a handful of times. The chain combines TRBV24-1 with TRBJ2-6; TRBD1 matches 9 bases. The V and J ends lost 4 bases and 2 bases, in that order; junction bases with no gene match: 5. CDR1 is KGHDR and CDR2 is SFDVKD in the germline V gene. The CDR3 has 17 amino acids. CDR3 amino acids: CATSEGQGTPGANVLTF. For the CDR3, the DNA is TGTGCCACCAGTGAAGGACAGGGGACTCCTGGGGCCAACGTCCTGACTTTC.

The V gene is TRBV19, the J gene TRBJ1-2, with a possible D match to TRBD1 (6 bases). Germline assignment: CDR1 LNHDA and CDR2 SQIVND (reference sequence). V was trimmed by 1 base and J by 0 bases, leaving 12 bases between them. The CDR3 is 16 residues long. For the CDR3, the DNA is TGTGCCAGTAGTATAGCTCTACACAGGGCTAACTATGGCTACACCTTC. Amino acids: CASSIALHRANYGYTF.

The chain links TRBV5-4 to TRBJ2-1, with 8 bases matching TRBD1. The V and J ends lost 6 bases and 0 bases, in that order; junction bases with no gene match: 5. CDR1 and CDR2 (germline): SGHNT, YYREEE (reference sequence). The CDR3 is 15 residues long. CDR3 DNA sequence: TGTGCCAGCATCCCGACAGGGGACTCCTACAATGAGCAGTTCTTC. Protein sequence: CASIPTGDSYNEQFF.

The chain uses TRBV12-3 or TRBV12-4 and TRBJ1-5; D gene unclear. This CDR3 is 12 amino acids long. Trimming took 3 bases from V and 6 from J, leaving 6 bases between them. The DNA for the CDR3 is TGTGCCAGCAGTTTTGTGCGTCAGCCCCAGCATTTT. This translates into CASSFVRQPQHF.

The CDR3: CASSLLPGQGYYGYTF. The CDR3 nucleotides are TGTGCCAGCAGCTTATTGCCGGGACAGGGATATTATGGCTACACCTTC. The gene calls are TRBV7-9 and TRBJ1-2; TRBD1 matches at 9 bases. After removal of 2 bases from V and 5 bases from J, the junction contained 9 bases not matched to a gene. This CDR3 has 16 amino acids. Germline CDR1 SEHNR, CDR2 FQNEAQ (reference sequence).

The chain carries TRBV10-3 and TRBJ2-5, with TRBD2 matching over 8 bases. The CDR3 extends over 14 amino acids. Trimming removed 4 bases from V and 4 bases from J; junction bases left unmatched: 5. Looked up from germline, CDR1 is ENHRY and CDR2 is SYGVKD. The CDR3 reads CAISAGLAGETQYF. The CDR3 DNA follows: TGTGCCATCAGTGCTGGGCTAGCGGGAGAGACCCAGTACTTC.

This CDR3 reads CASSVAQDTQYF. The CDR3 DNA reads TGTGCCAGCAGCGTAGCACAAGATACGCAGTATTTT. J is TRBJ2-3 and V is TRBV9, with D unclear. This CDR3 comprises 12 residues. Germline lookup yields CDR1 SGDLS and CDR2 YYNGEE. Trimming took off 0 bases at V and 5 bases at J, with 4 bases between the two ends.

This rearrangement joins TRBV12-5 to TRBJ1-5; 7 bases agree with TRBD1. CDR1 is LGHNT, CDR2 FRNRAP, per germline. This CDR3 comprises 14 residues. With V trimmed by 7 bases and J by 4 bases, 7 bases remained unmatched. The CDR3 region is CASVQGQPNQPQHF. The CDR3 coding sequence is TGTGCTAGTGTTCAGGGACAGCCAAATCAGCCCCAGCATTTT.